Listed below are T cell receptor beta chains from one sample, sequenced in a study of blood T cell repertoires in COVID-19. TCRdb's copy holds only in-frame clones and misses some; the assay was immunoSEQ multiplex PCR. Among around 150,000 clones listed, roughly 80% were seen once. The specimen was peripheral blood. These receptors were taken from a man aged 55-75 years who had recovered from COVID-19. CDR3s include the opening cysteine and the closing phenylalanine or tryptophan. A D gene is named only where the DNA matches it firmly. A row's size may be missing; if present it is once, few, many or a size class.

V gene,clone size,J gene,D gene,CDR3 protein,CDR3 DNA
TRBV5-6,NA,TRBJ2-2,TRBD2,CASSFRAGLFTGELFF,TGTGCCAGCAGCTTCAGAGCGGGGCTGTTCACCGGGGAGCTGTTTTTT
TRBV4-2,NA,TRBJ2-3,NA,CASSQESGRRKDTQYF,TGTGCCAGCAGCCAAGAGTCCGGCAGGAGGAAGGATACGCAGTATTTT
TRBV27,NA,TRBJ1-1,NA,CASWEWGDNTEAFF,TGTGCCAGCTGGGAATGGGGGGACAACACTGAAGCTTTCTTT
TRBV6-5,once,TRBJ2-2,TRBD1,CAIGDRLNTGELFF,TGTGCGATCGGGGACAGGCTAAACACCGGGGAGCTGTTTTTT
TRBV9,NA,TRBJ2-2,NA,CASSAQSGELFF,TGTGCCAGCAGCGCCCAATCCGGGGAGCTGTTTTTT
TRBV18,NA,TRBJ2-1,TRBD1,CASSPPRDSIGGEQFF,TGTGCCAGCTCACCACCCCGGGACAGCATAGGGGGAGAGCAGTTCTTC
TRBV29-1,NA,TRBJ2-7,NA,CSVVQGTIYEQYF,TGCAGCGTTGTCCAGGGGACGATCTACGAGCAGTACTTC
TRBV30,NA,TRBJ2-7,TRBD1,CAWASGTGSEQYF,TGTGCCTGGGCGTCCGGGACAGGTAGCGAGCAGTACTTC
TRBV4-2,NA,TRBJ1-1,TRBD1,CASSQEGQGNTEAFF,TGTGCCAGCAGCCAAGAGGGACAGGGCAACACTGAAGCTTTCTTT
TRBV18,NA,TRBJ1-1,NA,CASSPPVGGWTEAFF,TGTGCCAGCTCACCACCGGTTGGCGGGTGGACTGAAGCTTTCTTT
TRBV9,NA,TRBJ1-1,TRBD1,CASSARDRDTEAFF,TGTGCCAGCAGCGCCCGGGACAGGGACACTGAAGCTTTCTTT
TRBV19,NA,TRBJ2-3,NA,CASSIDASYRDTQYF,TGTGCCAGTAGTATCGATGCAAGCTATCGAGATACGCAGTATTTT
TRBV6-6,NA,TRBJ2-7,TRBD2,CASSQRKRLAGSTYEQYF,TGTGCCAGCAGTCAAAGGAAACGACTAGCGGGCTCAACCTACGAGCAGTACTTC
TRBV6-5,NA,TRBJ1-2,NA,CASSYGGGYTF,TGTGCCAGCAGTTACGGGGGCGGCTACACCTTC
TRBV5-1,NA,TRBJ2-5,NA,CASSLRVAEETQYF,TGCGCCAGCAGCTTGAGGGTAGCGGAAGAGACCCAGTACTTC
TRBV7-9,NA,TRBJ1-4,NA,CASTVGDKSNEKLFF,TGTGCCAGCACAGTGGGCGACAAGTCGAATGAAAAACTGTTTTTT
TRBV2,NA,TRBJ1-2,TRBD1,CASSADRVGANYGYTF,TGTGCCAGCAGCGCGGACAGGGTGGGGGCTAACTATGGCTACACCTTC
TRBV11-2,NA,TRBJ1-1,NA,CASSPELNTEAFF,TGTGCCAGCAGCCCCGAGTTGAACACTGAAGCTTTCTTT
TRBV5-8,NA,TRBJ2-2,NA,CASSLADSYPGELFF,TGTGCCAGCAGCTTGGCGGACAGTTACCCCGGGGAGCTGTTTTTT
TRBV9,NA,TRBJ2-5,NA,CASSVADQETQYF,TGTGCCAGCAGCGTAGCAGACCAAGAGACCCAGTACTTC
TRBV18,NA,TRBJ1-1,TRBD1,CASSPRDRSNTEAFF,TGTGCCAGCTCACCACGGGACAGGTCGAACACTGAAGCTTTCTTT
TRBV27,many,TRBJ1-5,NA,CASSLGGGSNQPQHF,TGTGCCAGCAGTTTAGGGGGCGGCAGCAATCAGCCCCAGCATTTT